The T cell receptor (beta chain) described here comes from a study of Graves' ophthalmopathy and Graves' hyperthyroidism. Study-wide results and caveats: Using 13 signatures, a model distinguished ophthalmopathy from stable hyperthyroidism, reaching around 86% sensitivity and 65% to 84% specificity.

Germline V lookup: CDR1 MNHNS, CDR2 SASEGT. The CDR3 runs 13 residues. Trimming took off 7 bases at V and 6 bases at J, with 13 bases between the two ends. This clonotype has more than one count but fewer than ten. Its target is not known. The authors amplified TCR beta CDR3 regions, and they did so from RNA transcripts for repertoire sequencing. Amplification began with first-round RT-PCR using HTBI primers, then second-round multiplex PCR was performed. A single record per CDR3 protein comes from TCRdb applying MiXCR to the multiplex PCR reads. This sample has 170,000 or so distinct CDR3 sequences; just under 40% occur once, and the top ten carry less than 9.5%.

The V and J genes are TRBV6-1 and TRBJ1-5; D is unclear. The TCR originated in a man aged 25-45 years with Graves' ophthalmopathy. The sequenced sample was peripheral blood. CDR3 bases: TGTGCCAGCAAAAATTTGGCAATTCAGCCCCAGCATTTT. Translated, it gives CASKNLAIQPQHF.